This note documents a single T cell receptor (beta chain) sequence. Antigen unknown. Each CDR3 protein gets one entry after TCRdb re-called the 5' RACE reads with MiXCR. The table records around 140,000 distinct CDR3 sequences, about 15% of them present only once. Trimming cost V 4 bases and J 5 bases, with 6 bases left between them. The CDR3 has 12 residues. Germline lookup yields CDR1 SGHAT and CDR2 FQDESV (reference sequence). The data originate from a study of CD8 T cells in ankylosing spondylitis. General study results and limits: Characteristic, it appeared, of ankylosing spondylitis blood was a TCR beta motif of fewer than 10 highly homologous variants. Matched ankylosing spondylitis synovial fluid reportedly showed significant enrichment of disease-linked clones. Within peripheral blood, clones linked to disease were CD8+ and relatively rare. Prior work had noted some motif variants in reactive arthritis blood and synovial fluid.

Material: blood, either unsorted or a sorted T cell fraction (not recorded which). V and J are TRBV11-1 and TRBJ2-1, with D unclear. The sequence derives from a male donor with ankylosing spondylitis. The chain's CDR3 is CASSSNDNEQFF. In DNA, the CDR3 is TGTGCCAGCAGCTCGAATGACAATGAGCAGTTCTTC.